The 26 T cell receptor beta chains below all came from one sample that was sequenced in a study of shared clonotypes between healthy human individuals. Clones were sequenced by immunoSEQ multiplex PCR, and TCRdb holds only the in-frame ones, with some missing. The repertoire holds some 2.4 million clones, with 93% as singletons. The specimen sequenced was naive CD4+ T cells from PBMCs. Subset noted: CD45RA+ positively selected. These receptors were obtained from a man younger than 35 in good health. Some clones in this sample may be carry-over from other donors' samples.

This chain uses TRBV28 with TRBJ1-2; 7 nucleotides align to TRBD1. The CDR3 runs 14 residues. J gave up 8 bases and V 8 bases, and 14 bases lay outside the gene matches. Germline V gene sequence: CDR1 MDHEN, CDR2 SYDVKM. In nucleotides, the CDR3 is TGTGCCAGCCAACCTGGACAGGCATCGGGGGGCTACACCTTC. Translation: CASQPGQASGGYTF.

J is TRBJ2-7 and V is TRBV15; D is ambiguous. CDR3 length: 14 amino acids. Germline V gene lookup returns CDR1 LNHNV and CDR2 YYDKDF (reference sequence). V was shortened by 0 bases and J by 6 bases, with 12 bases between the two germline ends. Written as DNA, the CDR3 is TGTGCCACCAGCAGAGAGCCCAAGACGGGCGAGCAGTACTTC. This gives the protein CATSREPKTGEQYF.

The chain carries TRBV28 and TRBJ1-3, with 8 bases aligning to TRBD1. This CDR3 is 14 amino acids long. J was trimmed by 5 bases and V by 5 bases; bases with no gene match: 5. Germline V gene lookup returns CDR1 MDHEN and CDR2 SYDVKM. The CDR3 region is CASSKQGGRNTIYF. CDR3 DNA sequence: TGTGCCAGCAGTAAACAGGGGGGAAGAAACACCATATATTTT.

The rearrangement joins TRBV28 to TRBJ2-5; a weak D match, TRBD1 (5 bases). Per germline, CDR1 MDHEN and CDR2 SYDVKM. The CDR3 sequence is 14 residues long. Trimming pared 1 base from V and 4 bases from J, leaving 10 bases between. The CDR3 nucleotides are TGTGCCAGCAGTTTATATCGCAGGGTAGAGACCCAGTACTTC. Its protein is CASSLYRRVETQYF.

The rearrangement links TRBV5-1 to TRBJ2-7; 12 positions agree with TRBD2. Trimming removed 4 bases from V and 5 bases from J; junction bases left unmatched: 13. The CDR3 is made up of 17 amino acids. Germline V gene sequence: CDR1 SGHRS, CDR2 YFSETQ. CDR3 residues: CASSPLAGGPRGDEQYF. The CDR3 DNA follows: TGCGCCAGCAGCCCCCTAGCGGGAGGGCCTAGGGGGGACGAGCAGTACTTC.

This clone was seen a few times. A read error is possible here, since a much larger clone lies one base away. Within the sample, other DNA sequences also encode this same CDR3. The rearrangement uses TRBV7-9 and TRBJ1-1; maybe TRBD1 (6 bases). Looked up from germline, CDR1 is SEHNR and CDR2 is FQNEAQ (reference sequence). The CDR3 loop spans 13 amino acids. Trimming shortened V by 5 bases and J by 1 base, and 8 bases separated the two germline ends. The CDR3 loop reads CASSLQGNTEAFF. The CDR3 DNA reads TGTGCCAGCAGCCTACAGGGGAACACTGAAGCTTTCTTT.

This CDR3 reads CASSAGANKNIQYF. For the CDR3, the DNA is TGTGCCAGCAGTGCTGGGGCGAACAAAAACATTCAGTACTTC. The chain recombines TRBV6-1 with TRBJ2-4; TRBD1 might be the D (5 bases). V was pared by 4 bases and J by 3 bases, with 10 bases between. The CDR3 covers 14 residues. Germline lookup yields CDR1 MNHNS and CDR2 SASEGT.

In this sample, this clone turned up once. This chain joins TRBV10-2 and TRBJ1-1, with a possible D match to TRBD1 (5 bases). The CDR3 has 15 residues. Per the germline V gene, CDR1 is WSHSY and CDR2 is SAAADI. V was trimmed by 4 bases and J by 4 bases, leaving 16 bases between them. CDR3 loop: CASSAAQLGGTEAFF. The CDR3 coding sequence is TGCGCCAGCAGTGCGGCACAGCTGGGGGGCACTGAAGCTTTCTTT.

The gene calls are TRBV11-2 and TRBJ2-1; perhaps TRBD1 as D (6 bases). Deletions cut 6 bases from V and 6 bases from J, with 15 bases between. Germline CDR1 and CDR2: SGHAT and FQNNGV. The CDR3 is 14 amino acids. The DNA for the CDR3 is TGTGCCAGCAGTCCCCAGGGGCGATTCAATGAGCAGTTCTTC. Its translation is CASSPQGRFNEQFF.

J is TRBJ1-4 and V is TRBV4-1; possibly TRBD1 for D (6 bases). Per the germline V gene, CDR1 is MGHRA and CDR2 is YSYEKL. V gave up 4 bases and J gave up 5 bases, with 14 bases separating them. This CDR3 comprises 15 residues. The CDR3: CASSPVGALNEKLFF. DNA of the CDR3: TGCGCCAGCAGCCCCGTGGGGGCTCTAAATGAAAAACTGTTTTTT.

The chain joins TRBV28 to TRBJ1-2; 9 bases line up with TRBD1. Trimming took 4 bases from V and 4 from J; bases not matched to a gene: 10. This CDR3 has 16 amino acids. Per germline, CDR1 MDHEN and CDR2 SYDVKM. CDR3 region: CASSSNRDRAIYGYTF. Written as DNA, the CDR3 is TGTGCCAGCAGTTCAAACCGGGACAGGGCCATCTATGGCTACACCTTC.

The chain has TRBV9 and TRBJ1-2, with a possible D match to TRBD1 (5 bases). The CDR3 totals 13 residues. V was cut by 4 bases and J by 6 bases, with 13 bases left in between. CDR1 SGDLS and CDR2 YYNGEE come from the germline V gene. The CDR3 reads CASSPPGVDGYTF. The CDR3 DNA sequence: TGTGCCAGCAGCCCACCGGGGGTAGATGGCTACACCTTC.

The chain employs TRBV7-3 and TRBJ2-1; 10 nucleotides agree with TRBD1. The CDR3 runs 15 residues. Trimming cost V 2 bases and J 5 bases; bases outside gene matches: 3. CDR1 and CDR2 from the germline V gene are SGHTA and FQGTGA. CDR3 region: CASSLGTGEHNEQFF. The CDR3 DNA reads as TGTGCCAGCAGCTTAGGGACAGGGGAGCACAATGAGCAGTTCTTC.

The chain uses TRBV5-1 and TRBJ2-7, with 7 bases aligning to TRBD1. This CDR3 comprises 14 residues. V shed 3 bases and J 6 bases; nucleotides not matched to a gene: 9. Germline CDR1 SGHRS, CDR2 YFSETQ. The CDR3 loop reads CASSSSPRDSEQYF. In nucleotides, the CDR3 is TGCGCCAGCAGCTCGTCGCCCCGGGACAGCGAGCAGTACTTC.

A single count supports this clone. The chain recombines TRBV15 with TRBJ2-7; weak D call: TRBD1 (5 bases). CDR1 is LNHNV and CDR2 is YYDKDF in the germline V gene (reference sequence). The CDR3 consists of 15 residues. V was clipped by 0 bases and J by 1 base, with 10 bases between them. The CDR3 loop is CATSRDWGGSYEQYF. CDR3 DNA: TGTGCCACCAGCAGAGATTGGGGCGGTTCCTACGAGCAGTACTTC.

The chain joins TRBV4-1 to TRBJ1-5; TRBD1 might be the D (6 bases). V was cut by 5 bases and J by 1 base, with 9 bases left in between. The CDR3 is 14 residues long. Germline V gene lookup returns CDR1 MGHRA and CDR2 YSYEKL. The CDR3 region is CASSRGGSNQPQHF. CDR3 coding DNA: TGCGCCAGCAGCAGAGGGGGGAGCAATCAGCCCCAGCATTTT.

The rearrangement joins TRBV7-2 to TRBJ1-5; tentatively, D is TRBD1 (5 bases). The CDR3 sequence is 12 residues long. Germline V gene lookup returns CDR1 SGHTA and CDR2 FQGNSA. V lost 1 base and J lost 12, with 10 bases in between. CDR3 coding DNA: TGTGCCAGCAGCTTAGTGGGGCGGGACCAGCATTTT. Translating gives CASSLVGRDQHF.

This clone has only one observation. The CDR3 DNA reads TGTGCCAGCAGCTTGGGGACCGCAGGAAACACCATATATTTT. It codes for CASSLGTAGNTIYF. This chain uses TRBV11-2 with TRBJ1-3; D is perhaps TRBD1 (5 bases). Per the germline V gene, CDR1 is SGHAT and CDR2 is FQNNGV. The CDR3 sequence is 14 residues long. V lost 3 bases, J lost 4 bases, and 10 bases lay in between.

The V and J genes are TRBV27 and TRBJ2-1; 10 nucleotides align to TRBD2. Trimming took 1 base from V and 3 from J; bases not matched to a gene: 6. This CDR3 region has 17 residues. Per germline, CDR1 MNHEY and CDR2 SMNVEV (reference sequence). The CDR3 region is CASSLFRASGSYNEQFF. CDR3 DNA sequence: TGTGCCAGCAGTTTATTTCGGGCTAGCGGGAGCTACAATGAGCAGTTCTTC.

With regard to this clone: Distinct nucleotide sequences in the sample also encode this CDR3. V usage is TRBV5-1 and J usage is TRBJ2-1; TRBD2 aligns across 11 bases. The junction had 3 bases not matched to a gene; V was cut back by 4 bases and J by 3 bases. This CDR3 has 15 amino acids. Germline-derived CDR1 and CDR2 are SGHRS and YFSETQ. The CDR3 region has the DNA TGCGCCAGCAGCCCGGGGACTAGCGGCTACAATGAGCAGTTCTTC. Its protein is CASSPGTSGYNEQFF.

The V and J genes are TRBV28 and TRBJ1-1; no reliable D call. Germline loops: CDR1 MDHEN, CDR2 SYDVKM. CDR3 length equals 16 residues. Trimming cost V 4 bases and J 6 bases, with 21 bases left between them. Here the CDR3 reads CASSSTAASPISEAFF. DNA for the CDR3: TGTGCCAGCAGTTCGACTGCGGCATCGCCAATCTCTGAAGCTTTCTTT.

This clone was observed a single time. V and J are TRBV7-3 and TRBJ1-4; 7 bases are a match to TRBD1. V lost 5 bases, J lost 2 bases, and 23 bases stayed unmatched. The CDR3 spans 21 residues. Germline V gene lookup returns CDR1 SGHTA and CDR2 FQGTGA. CDR3 bases: TGTGCCAGCAGCCCCCCTTATTGGGCAGGGGGAAAGGTTGGCACTAATGAAAAACTGTTTTTT. It yields the protein CASSPPYWAGGKVGTNEKLFF.

The chain carries TRBV6-1 and TRBJ2-7, with TRBD2 identical over 7 bases. Germline V CDR1 and CDR2: MNHNS, SASEGT. The trim removed 11 bases at V and 2 bases at J, leaving 12 bases unmatched. The CDR3 sequence is 14 residues long. The CDR3 DNA follows: TGTGCCGCCTTAAACCAGCGGGGAACCTACGAGCAGTACTTC. It yields the protein CAALNQRGTYEQYF.

The chain links TRBV28 to TRBJ2-1; 9 positions match TRBD1. Trimming removed 5 bases from V and 2 bases from J; junction bases left unmatched: 16. CDR1 is MDHEN and CDR2 is SYDVKM in the germline V gene. CDR3 length equals 19 residues. The CDR3 protein is CASSPGTGYVGLPYNEQFF. The CDR3 bases are TGTGCCAGCAGTCCCGGGACAGGGTATGTGGGATTACCCTACAATGAGCAGTTCTTC.

The chain links TRBV28 to TRBJ1-3; TRBD1 matches 7 bases. CDR1 is MDHEN and CDR2 is SYDVKM in the germline V gene. There are 14 residues in the CDR3. The junction had 6 bases not matched to a gene; V was cut back by 4 bases and J by 6 bases. The CDR3: CASSSTGRENTIYF. In nucleotides, the CDR3 is TGTGCCAGCAGTTCGACAGGGAGGGAAAACACCATATATTTT. Using reference TRBV28 and TRBJ1-3 for the parts outside the CDR3, the full variable domain is DVKVTQSSRYLVKRTGEKVFLECVQDMDHENMFWYRQDPGLGLRLIYFSYDVKMKEKGDIPEGYSVSREKKERFSLILESASTNQTSMYLCASSSTGRENTIYFGEGSWLTVV.

V is TRBV9 and J is TRBJ2-7; tentatively, D is TRBD2 (5 bases). This CDR3 is 13 amino acids long. Germline V gene lookup returns CDR1 SGDLS and CDR2 YYNGEE. Trimming took 3 bases from V and 1 from J, leaving 8 bases between them. The CDR3 bases are TGTGCCAGCAGCGCCGGGGTTTCCTACGAGCAGTACTTC. The encoded protein is CASSAGVSYEQYF. The variable domain in full, completed from reference TRBV9 and TRBJ2-7, reads DSGVTQTPKHLITATGQRVTLRCSPRSGDLSVYWYQQSLDQGLQFLIQYYNGEERAKGNILERFSAQQFPDLHSELNLSSLELGDSALYFCASSAGVSYEQYFGPGTRLTVT.